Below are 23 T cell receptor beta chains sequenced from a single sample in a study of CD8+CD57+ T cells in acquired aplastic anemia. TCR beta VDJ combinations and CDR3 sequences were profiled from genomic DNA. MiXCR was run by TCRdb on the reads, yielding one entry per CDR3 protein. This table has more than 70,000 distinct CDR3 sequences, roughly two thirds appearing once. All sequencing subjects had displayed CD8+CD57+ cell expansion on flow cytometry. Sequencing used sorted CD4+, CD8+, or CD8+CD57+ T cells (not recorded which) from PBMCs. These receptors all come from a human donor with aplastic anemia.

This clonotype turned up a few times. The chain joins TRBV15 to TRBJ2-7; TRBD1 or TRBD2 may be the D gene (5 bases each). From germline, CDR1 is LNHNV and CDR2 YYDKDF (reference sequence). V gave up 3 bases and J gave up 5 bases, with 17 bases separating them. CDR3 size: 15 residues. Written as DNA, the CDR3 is TGTGCCACCAGCAGGCCGCCCCTGGGGGTCCACGAGCAGTACTTC. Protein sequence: CATSRPPLGVHEQYF.

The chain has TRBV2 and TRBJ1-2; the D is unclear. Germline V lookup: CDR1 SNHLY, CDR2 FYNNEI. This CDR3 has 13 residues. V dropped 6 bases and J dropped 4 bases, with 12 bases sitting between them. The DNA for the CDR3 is TGTGCCAGCAGAGGGAATGGCCCCTATGGCTACACCTTC. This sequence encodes CASRGNGPYGYTF.

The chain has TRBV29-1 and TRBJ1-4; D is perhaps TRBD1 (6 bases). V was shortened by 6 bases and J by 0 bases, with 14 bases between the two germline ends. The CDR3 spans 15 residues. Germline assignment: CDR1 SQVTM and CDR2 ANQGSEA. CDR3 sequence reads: CSVVGTLATNEKLFF. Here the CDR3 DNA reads TGCAGCGTCGTTGGGACACTTGCAACTAATGAAAAACTGTTTTTT.

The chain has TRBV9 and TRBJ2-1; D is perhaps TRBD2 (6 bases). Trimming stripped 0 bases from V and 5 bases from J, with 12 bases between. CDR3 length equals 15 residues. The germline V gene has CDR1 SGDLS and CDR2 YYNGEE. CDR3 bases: TGTGCCAGCAGCGTAGAGGCGGGGCGTAACAATGAGCAGTTCTTC. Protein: CASSVEAGRNNEQFF.

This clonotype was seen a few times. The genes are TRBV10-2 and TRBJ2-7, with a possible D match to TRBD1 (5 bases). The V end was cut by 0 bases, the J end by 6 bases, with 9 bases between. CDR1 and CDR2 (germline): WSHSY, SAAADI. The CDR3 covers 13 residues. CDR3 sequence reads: CASSESRRGEQYF. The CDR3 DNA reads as TGCGCCAGCAGTGAGTCAAGAAGGGGCGAGCAGTACTTC.

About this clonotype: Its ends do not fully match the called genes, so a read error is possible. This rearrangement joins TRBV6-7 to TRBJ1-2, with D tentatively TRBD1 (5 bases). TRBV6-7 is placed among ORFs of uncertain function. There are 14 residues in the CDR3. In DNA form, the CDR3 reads TGTGCCAGGAAAAACTACAGGAATAACTATGGCCACACCTTC. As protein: CARKNYRNNYGHTF.

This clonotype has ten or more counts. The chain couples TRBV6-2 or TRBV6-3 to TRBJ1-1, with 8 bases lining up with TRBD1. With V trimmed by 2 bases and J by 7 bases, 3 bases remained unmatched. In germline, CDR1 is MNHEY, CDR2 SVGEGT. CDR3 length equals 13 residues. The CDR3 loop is CASSYQGAVEAFF. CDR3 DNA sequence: TGTGCCAGCAGTTACCAGGGGGCAGTTGAAGCTTTCTTT.

The CDR3: CASSIRRDYGYTF. The CDR3 bases are TGTGCCAGTAGTATCCGCAGGGACTATGGCTACACCTTC. The chain has TRBV19 and TRBJ1-2, with D perhaps matching TRBD1 (5 bases). The CDR3 contains 13 residues. Germline lookup yields CDR1 LNHDA and CDR2 SQIVND (reference sequence). Between the trimmed V and J ends, which lost 3 bases and 3 bases, there was a span of 8 bases.

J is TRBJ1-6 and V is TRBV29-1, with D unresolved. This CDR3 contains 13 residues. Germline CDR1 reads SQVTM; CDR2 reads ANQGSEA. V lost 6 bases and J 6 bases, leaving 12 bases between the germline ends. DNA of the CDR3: TGCAGCGTAGCTCTCAGAAGTAATTCACCCCTCCACTTT. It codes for CSVALRSNSPLHF.

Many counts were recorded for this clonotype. The CDR3 reads CASSPGWGQRHTEAFF. The CDR3 bases are TGTGCCAGCAGCCCAGGGTGGGGACAGCGCCACACTGAAGCTTTCTTT. The chain is built from TRBV7-9 and TRBJ1-1; 7 bases map to TRBD1. The CDR3 extends over 16 amino acids. CDR1 and CDR2 from the germline V gene are SEHNR and FQNEAQ (reference sequence). The V segment lost 5 bases and the J segment 3 bases; nucleotides outside the gene matches: 12.

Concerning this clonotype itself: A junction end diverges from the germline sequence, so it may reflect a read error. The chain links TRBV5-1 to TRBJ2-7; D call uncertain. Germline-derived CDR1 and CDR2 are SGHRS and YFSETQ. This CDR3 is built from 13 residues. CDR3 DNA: TGCGCCAGCAGCTTGGGCAAATCCTACGGGCAGTACTTC. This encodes CASSLGKSYGQYF.

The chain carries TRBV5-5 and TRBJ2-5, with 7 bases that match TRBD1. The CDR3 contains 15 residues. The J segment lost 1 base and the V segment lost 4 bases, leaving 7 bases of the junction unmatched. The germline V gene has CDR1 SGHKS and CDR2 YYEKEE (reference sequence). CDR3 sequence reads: CASSTTRDSQETQYF. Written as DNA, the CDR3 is TGTGCCAGCAGCACCACCCGGGACAGCCAAGAGACCCAGTACTTC.

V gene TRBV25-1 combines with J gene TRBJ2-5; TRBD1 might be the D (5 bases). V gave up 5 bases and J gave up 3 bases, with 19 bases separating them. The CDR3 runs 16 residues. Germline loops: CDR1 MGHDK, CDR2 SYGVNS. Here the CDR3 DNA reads TGTGCCAGCAGTAGTCAGACAGATGGGAAGAAAGAGACCCAGTACTTC. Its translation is CASSSQTDGKKETQYF.

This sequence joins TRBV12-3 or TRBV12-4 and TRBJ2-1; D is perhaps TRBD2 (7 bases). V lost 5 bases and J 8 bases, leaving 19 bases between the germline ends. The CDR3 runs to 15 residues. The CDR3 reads CASSLQGGGADEQFF. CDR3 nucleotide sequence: TGTGCCAGCAGTCTCCAAGGTGGGGGGGCCGATGAGCAGTTCTTC.

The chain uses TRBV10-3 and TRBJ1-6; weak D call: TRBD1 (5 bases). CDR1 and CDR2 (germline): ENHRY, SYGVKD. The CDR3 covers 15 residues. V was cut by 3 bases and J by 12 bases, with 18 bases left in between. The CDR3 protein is CAISDGGASSEPLHF. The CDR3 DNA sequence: TGTGCCATCAGTGATGGGGGTGCCTCTTCAGAACCCCTCCACTTT.

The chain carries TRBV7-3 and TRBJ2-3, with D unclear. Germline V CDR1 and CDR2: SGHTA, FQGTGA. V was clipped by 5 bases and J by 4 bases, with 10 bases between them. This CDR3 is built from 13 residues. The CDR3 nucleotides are TGTGCCAGCAGCCACGGGTTAGCAGATACGCAGTATTTT. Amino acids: CASSHGLADTQYF.

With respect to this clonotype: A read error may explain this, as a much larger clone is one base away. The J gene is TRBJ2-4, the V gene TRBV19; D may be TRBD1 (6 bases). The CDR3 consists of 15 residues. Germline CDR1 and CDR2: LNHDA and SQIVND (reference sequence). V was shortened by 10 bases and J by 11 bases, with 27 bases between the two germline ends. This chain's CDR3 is CATVPTVPQGNVQYF. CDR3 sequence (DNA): TGTGCCACCGTCCCGACAGTCCCGCAGGGGAACGTTCAGTACTTC.

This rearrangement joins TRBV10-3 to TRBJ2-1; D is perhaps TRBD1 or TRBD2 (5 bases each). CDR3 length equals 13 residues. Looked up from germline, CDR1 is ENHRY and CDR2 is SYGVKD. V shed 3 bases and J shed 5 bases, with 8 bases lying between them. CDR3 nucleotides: TGTGCCATCAGTGACGGGACGAACAATGAGCAGTTCTTC. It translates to CAISDGTNNEQFF.

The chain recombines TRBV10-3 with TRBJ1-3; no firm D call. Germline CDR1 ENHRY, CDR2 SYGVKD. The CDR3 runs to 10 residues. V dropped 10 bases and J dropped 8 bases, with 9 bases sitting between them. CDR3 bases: TGTGCCACCCGGTCTGACACCATATATTTT. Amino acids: CATRSDTIYF.

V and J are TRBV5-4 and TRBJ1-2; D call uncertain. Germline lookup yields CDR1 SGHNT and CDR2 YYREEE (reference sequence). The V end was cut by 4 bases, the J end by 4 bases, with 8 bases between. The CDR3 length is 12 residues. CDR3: CASSQDGYGYTF. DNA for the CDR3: TGTGCCAGCAGCCAAGACGGCTATGGCTACACCTTC.

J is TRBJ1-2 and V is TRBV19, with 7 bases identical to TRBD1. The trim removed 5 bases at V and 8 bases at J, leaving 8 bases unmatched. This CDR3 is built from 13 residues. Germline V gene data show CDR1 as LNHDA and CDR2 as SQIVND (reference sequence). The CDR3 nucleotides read TGTGCCAGTAGTCAAGGACAGGTTCGAGGCTACACCTTC. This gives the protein CASSQGQVRGYTF.

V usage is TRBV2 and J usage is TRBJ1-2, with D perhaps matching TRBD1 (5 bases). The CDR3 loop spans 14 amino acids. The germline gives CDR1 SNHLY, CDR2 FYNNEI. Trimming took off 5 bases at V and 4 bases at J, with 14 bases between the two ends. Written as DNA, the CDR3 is TGTGCCAGCAGTAGGGTCAGGGTCGGCTATGGCTACACCTTC. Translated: CASSRVRVGYGYTF.

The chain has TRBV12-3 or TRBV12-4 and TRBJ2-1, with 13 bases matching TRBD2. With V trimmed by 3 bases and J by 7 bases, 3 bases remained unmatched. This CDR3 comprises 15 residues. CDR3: CASSFLGLAGNEQFF. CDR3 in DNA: TGTGCCAGCAGTTTTCTGGGACTAGCGGGAAATGAGCAGTTCTTC.